This T cell receptor beta chain was recorded in a study of blood T cell repertoires in COVID-19 (TCRdb year 2020). For the study in its entirety: Samples from collaborators originated in the United States, Italy and Spain and spanned both the acute and convalescent phases of COVID-19. The repertoires were released in a freely available public database meant as a resource for research on the immune response to SARS-CoV-2. Where HLA class I and class II types were available, the types were taken from metadata supplied by the sample provider, not from assay-based typing. Nearly every sample came with metadata listing a de-identified subject ID, COVID-19 status, age in years and sex. The material from the prospective study consisted of cDNA or gDNA derived from T cells, B-cell-depleted T cells, or PBMCs. The samples were drawn from the first 160 participants of the ongoing ImmuneRACE study and from some 1,300 subjects provided by 6 global collaborators. Subjects who had been exposed to COVID-19, were actively infected with it, or had recovered from it provided the deeply sampled blood TCRbeta repertoires that made up the dataset.

Whole blood was collected in K2EDTA tubes by collaborating institutions according to the institutions' own protocols. For TCRbeta analysis, collaborators shipped samples in one of three forms: frozen whole blood, isolated PBMCs, or DNA extracted from either of those sample types. From the cysteine through the phenylalanine, the CDR3 covers 16 amino acids. Only CDR3 DNA remains: 48 bases, in frame from the first base. TCRbeta CDR3 regions were amplified from genomic DNA using the immunoSEQ Assay, a bias-controlled multiplex PCR. Processing in the source paper ran as follows. The number of nucleated cells in each sample was estimated by amplification of reference gene primers within the assay. Sequence reads were collapsed and filtered to measure the absolute abundance of every unique TCRbeta CDR3 rearrangement. Productive Simpson clonality was computed per sample as the square root of Simpson's diversity index over productive rearrangements. TCRdb mirrors the immuneACCESS table, restricted to in-frame sequences. Some clones are absent from its copies; in checked studies, under half trace to an unresolved V gene, and the reason for the others is unknown. Clonal size and the V and J genes are those of that table, whereas D and trimming came from the DNA. Counted in this sample were 150,000 to 200,000 clones; roughly 85% of them appeared once. The ten largest clones capture just under 8.5% of the sample.

This clone is a singleton in its sample. Its antigen remains unidentified. Per-base qualities were not stored, and no clone one base away is much larger. Beyond this particular receptor, the publication reports: How much clinical and demographic metadata was included differed by source and by participant, and the metadata was provided uncurated.

The sequenced material came from peripheral blood. The chain employs TRBV21-1 and TRBJ1-1; the table's D call TRBD1 went unverified against the DNA. TRBV21-1 is listed as a pseudogene. This receptor was taken from a woman aged 55-70 years with acute or convalescent COVID-19. The CDR3 reads as follows: CATPTRRRGSNTEAFF. The DNA reads as follows: TGTGCCACCCCAACTCGGCGCAGGGGGTCGAACACTGAAGCTTTCTTT.